This TCR beta chain was retrieved from a study of regulatory T cells in long-lasting Graves disease. Time point in this sample: newly diagnosed GD, antithyroid drugs for less than 3 months. From RNA extracted from PBMCs, the TCR library was made. Trimming left V 7 bases short and J 5 bases short, with 20 bases between. This CDR3 contains 15 residues. CDR1 is MDHEN, CDR2 SYDVKM, per germline. Arm-PCR of CDR3 regions with iRepertoire HTBI primers generated TCR beta libraries. A single record per CDR3 protein comes from TCRdb applying MiXCR to the multiplex PCR reads. The sample yields about 530,000 distinct CDR3 sequences, 16% seen once. This clonotype was counted ten times or more. These records were also assigned to another study, of T cells in Graves' hyperthyroidism and ophthalmopathy.

The rearrangement uses TRBV28 and TRBJ2-5; D perhaps matches TRBD1 (5 bases). The sample here was peripheral blood mononuclear cells (PBMCs), taken at new diagnosis, from a patient treated with antithyroid drugs. This TCR came from a woman aged 40-65 years with Graves disease. The chain's CDR3 is CASTLSVGVGETQYF. CDR3 nucleotide sequence: TGTGCCAGCACCTTATCGGTAGGGGTAGGTGAGACCCAGTACTTC.